The 14 T cell receptor beta chains below were found in one sample sequenced in a study of neurological immune-mediated disorders. TCRdb analysed the 5' RACE reads with MiXCR anew, one entry per CDR3 protein. The sample records 75,000 to 85,000 distinct CDR3 sequences, 17% being singletons. Sequenced material: PBMCs. These receptors were obtained from a woman aged 40-49 years in good health.

This clonotype was picked up many times. This rearrangement joins TRBV10-2 to TRBJ1-2; 9 nucleotides agree with TRBD1. After removal of 3 bases from V and 4 bases from J, the junction contained 9 bases not matched to a gene. Per the germline V gene, CDR1 is WSHSY and CDR2 is SAAADI. The CDR3 consists of 16 residues. The CDR3 nucleotides read TGCGCCAGCAGTGACCCCCGAACAGGGGGCGGCTATGGCTACACCTTC. It codes for CASSDPRTGGGYGYTF.

This clonotype came up many times. The chain uses TRBV4-3 and TRBJ2-1, with D possibly TRBD2 on 5 matching bases. This CDR3 has 16 amino acids. Trimming stripped 2 bases from V and 0 bases from J, with 11 bases between. The V gene's germline CDR1 is LGHNA and CDR2 YSLEER. In DNA, the CDR3 is TGCGCCAGCAGCCAATCCCGAGGGAGCTCCTACAATGAGCAGTTCTTC. This encodes CASSQSRGSSYNEQFF.

The CDR3 bases are TGCGCCAGCAGCCAAGAAGCGGCAGGGGGAGTCTATGGCTACACCTTC. It specifies CASSQEAAGGVYGYTF. This chain uses TRBV4-3 with TRBJ1-2; 7 nucleotides align to TRBD1. V gave up 0 bases and J gave up 4 bases; unmatched junction bases: 8. CDR3 length: 16 amino acids. From germline, CDR1 is LGHNA and CDR2 YSLEER.

This clonotype appeared many times. The genes are TRBV3-1 and TRBJ2-3, with D uncertain. CDR3 length equals 14 residues. Trimming cost V 0 bases and J 0 bases, with 4 bases left between them. Germline V gene lookup returns CDR1 LGHDT and CDR2 YNNKEL (reference sequence). As DNA, the CDR3 is TGTGCCAGCAGCCAAGATATCAGCACAGATACGCAGTATTTT. This gives the protein CASSQDISTDTQYF.

V gene TRBV12-3 or TRBV12-4 combines with J gene TRBJ2-5; 16 bases line up with TRBD2. The CDR3 is made up of 15 amino acids. J lost 5 bases, V lost 7 bases, and 4 bases had no gene match. As DNA, the CDR3 is TGTGCCAGCACCCAGGGACTAGCGGGGGGGGAGACCCAGTACTTC. Protein: CASTQGLAGGETQYF.

The table lists this clonotype with many counts. The rearrangement links TRBV29-1 to TRBJ2-2, with D perhaps matching TRBD1 (5 bases). The ends were cut back, 3 bases at V and 2 bases at J, with 13 bases in the middle. Germline CDR1 and CDR2: SQVTM and ANQGSEA. The CDR3 covers 15 residues. CDR3 loop: CSVDIGASNTGELFF. The CDR3 DNA reads TGCAGCGTTGACATAGGGGCGTCCAACACCGGGGAGCTGTTTTTT.

V gene TRBV28 combines with J gene TRBJ2-5; D possibly uses TRBD1 or TRBD2 (5 bases each). Trimming removed 3 bases from V and 5 bases from J, with 13 bases in between. CDR1 and CDR2 from the germline V gene are MDHEN and SYDVKM. The CDR3 runs 14 residues. The CDR3 region is CASSFRDVWETQYF. For the CDR3, the DNA is TGTGCCAGCAGTTTCCGGGACGTATGGGAGACCCAGTACTTC.

This clonotype was counted ten times or more. The chain has TRBV6-5 and TRBJ2-1; 7 bases are a match to TRBD2. V shed 2 bases and J 3 bases; nucleotides not matched to a gene: 4. This CDR3 has 15 amino acids. The germline V gene has CDR1 MNHEY and CDR2 SVGAGI. The CDR3, as DNA: TGTGCCAGCAGTTACGGGCTAGCGGTCTACAATGAGCAGTTCTTC. Amino acid sequence: CASSYGLAVYNEQFF.

This clonotype was detected once. V and J are TRBV6-5 and TRBJ2-7; D gene ambiguous. The V and J ends lost 5 bases and 6 bases respectively, with 11 bases between them. CDR1 and CDR2 from the germline V gene are MNHEY and SVGAGI. This CDR3 is built from 12 residues. The CDR3 here is CASSRSKGEQYF. The CDR3 region has the DNA TGTGCCAGCAGTCGCTCTAAGGGCGAGCAGTACTTC.

Many counts were recorded for this clonotype. The chain has TRBV20-1 and TRBJ2-7; D call uncertain. CDR1 is DFQATT and CDR2 is SNEGSKA in the germline V gene (reference sequence). The CDR3 runs to 13 residues. Trimming took 2 bases from V and 0 from J, leaving 8 bases between them. CDR3 sequence: CSARKTGSYEQYV. DNA for the CDR3: TGCAGTGCTAGAAAAACGGGCTCCTACGAGCAGTACGTC.

This clonotype was counted at least ten times. The rearrangement joins TRBV10-3 to TRBJ2-7; TRBD2 is a possible D gene (6 bases). The CDR3 runs 12 residues. The V end lost 8 bases, the J end lost 2 bases, and 10 bases lay between the germline ends. Germline V gene lookup returns CDR1 ENHRY and CDR2 SYGVKD. CDR3 in amino acids: CAIGGATYEQYF. As DNA, the CDR3 is TGTGCCATCGGAGGGGCAACCTACGAGCAGTACTTC.

Many counts were recorded for this clonotype. The chain is built from TRBV6-5 and TRBJ1-1, with a possible D match to TRBD1 (5 bases). The CDR3 is made up of 13 amino acids. Between the trimmed V and J ends, which lost 5 bases and 3 bases, there was a span of 10 bases. The germline gives CDR1 MNHEY, CDR2 SVGAGI. The CDR3 nucleotides are TGTGCCAGCAGTCGCAGGGTGGACACTGAAGCTTTCTTT. As protein: CASSRRVDTEAFF.

This clonotype showed up many times. The chain recombines TRBV5-1 with TRBJ1-1, with D maybe TRBD1 (5 bases). Per the germline V gene, CDR1 is SGHRS and CDR2 is YFSETQ. V was shortened by 1 base and J by 4 bases, with 11 bases between the two germline ends. The CDR3 extends over 14 amino acids. Here the CDR3 reads CASSLIGGSTEAFF. The CDR3, as DNA: TGCGCCAGCAGCTTGATCGGGGGAAGCACTGAAGCTTTCTTT.

Points on this clonotype: Being one base from a much bigger clone, this may be a read error. Lacking the conserved final phenylalanine or tryptophan, this CDR3 likely reflects a read error. The chain has TRBV5-1 and TRBJ1-2; D unclear. Deletions cut 3 bases from V and 6 bases from J, with 9 bases between. This CDR3 is 12 amino acids long. Germline CDR1 and CDR2: SGHRS and YFSETQ. Here the CDR3 reads CASSSDLNGYTL. The CDR3 DNA follows: TGCGCCAGCAGCTCGGACTTGAATGGCTACACCTTA.